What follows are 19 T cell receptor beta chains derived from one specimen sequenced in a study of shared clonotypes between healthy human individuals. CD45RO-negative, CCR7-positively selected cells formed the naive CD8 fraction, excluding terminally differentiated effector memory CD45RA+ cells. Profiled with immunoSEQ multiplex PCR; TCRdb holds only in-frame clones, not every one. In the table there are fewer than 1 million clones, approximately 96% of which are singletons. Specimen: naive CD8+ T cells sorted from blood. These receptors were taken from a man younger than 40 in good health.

The CDR3 sequence: CASEAYNEQFF. CDR3 bases: TGTGCCAGTGAGGCCTACAATGAGCAGTTCTTC. The V gene is TRBV19, the J gene TRBJ2-1; D not resolved. Germline CDR1 LNHDA, CDR2 SQIVND (reference sequence). Deletions cut 8 bases from V and 2 bases from J, with 4 bases between. CDR3 length: 11 amino acids.

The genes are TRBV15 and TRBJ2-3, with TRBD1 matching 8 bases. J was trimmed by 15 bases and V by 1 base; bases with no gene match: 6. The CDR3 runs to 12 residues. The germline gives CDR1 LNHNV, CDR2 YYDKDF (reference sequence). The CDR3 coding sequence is TGTGCCACCAGCAGAGCACAGGGGGAAGCTTATTTT. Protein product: CATSRAQGEAYF.

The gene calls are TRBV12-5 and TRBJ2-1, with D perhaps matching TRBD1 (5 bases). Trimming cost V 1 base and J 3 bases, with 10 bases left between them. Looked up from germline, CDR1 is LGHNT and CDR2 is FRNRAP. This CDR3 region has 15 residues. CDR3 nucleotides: TGTGCTAGTGGTTTGGCGCAGGGATTCTACAATGAGCAGTTCTTC. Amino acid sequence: CASGLAQGFYNEQFF.

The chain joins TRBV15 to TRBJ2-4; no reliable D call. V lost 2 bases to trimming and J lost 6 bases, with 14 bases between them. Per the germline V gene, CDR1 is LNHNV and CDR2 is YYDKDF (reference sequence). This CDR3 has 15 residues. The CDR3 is CATSRSNTNGNIQYF. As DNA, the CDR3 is TGTGCCACCAGCAGATCAAACACCAACGGAAACATTCAGTACTTC.

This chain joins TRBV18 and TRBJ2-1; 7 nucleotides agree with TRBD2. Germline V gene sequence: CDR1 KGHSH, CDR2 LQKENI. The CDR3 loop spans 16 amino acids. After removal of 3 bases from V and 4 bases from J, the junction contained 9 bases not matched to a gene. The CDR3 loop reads CASSPVPSGEYNEQFF. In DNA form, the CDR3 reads TGTGCCAGCTCACCGGTGCCTAGCGGAGAGTACAATGAGCAGTTCTTC.

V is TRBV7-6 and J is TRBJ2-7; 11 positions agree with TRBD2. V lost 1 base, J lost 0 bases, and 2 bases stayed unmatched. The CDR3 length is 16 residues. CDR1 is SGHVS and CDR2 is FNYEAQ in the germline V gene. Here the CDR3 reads CASSLELAGASYEQYF. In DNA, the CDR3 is TGTGCCAGCAGCTTAGAACTAGCGGGAGCCTCCTACGAGCAGTACTTC.

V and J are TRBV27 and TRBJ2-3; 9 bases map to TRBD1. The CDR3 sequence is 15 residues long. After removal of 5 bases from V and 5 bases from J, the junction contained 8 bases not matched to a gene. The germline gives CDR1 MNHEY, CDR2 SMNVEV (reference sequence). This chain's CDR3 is CASSTRTGVVDTQYF. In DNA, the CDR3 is TGTGCCAGCAGTACCAGGACAGGGGTTGTAGATACGCAGTATTTT.

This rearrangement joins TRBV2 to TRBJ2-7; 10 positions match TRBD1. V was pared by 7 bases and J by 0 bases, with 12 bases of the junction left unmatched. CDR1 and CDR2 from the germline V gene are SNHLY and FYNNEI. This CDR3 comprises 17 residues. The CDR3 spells CASTGTGDSGVSYEQYF. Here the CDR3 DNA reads TGTGCCAGCACCGGGACAGGGGATAGCGGGGTCTCCTACGAGCAGTACTTC.

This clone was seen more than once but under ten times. The CDR3 is CAISGGTSATQETQYF. CDR3 coding DNA: TGTGCCATCAGTGGGGGGACTAGCGCGACACAAGAGACCCAGTACTTC. The chain links TRBV10-3 to TRBJ2-5; 10 bases are a match to TRBD2. The V gene end was trimmed by 4 bases and the J gene end by 2 bases; junction bases not matched to a gene: 7. Looked up from germline, CDR1 is ENHRY and CDR2 is SYGVKD. This CDR3 has 16 amino acids.

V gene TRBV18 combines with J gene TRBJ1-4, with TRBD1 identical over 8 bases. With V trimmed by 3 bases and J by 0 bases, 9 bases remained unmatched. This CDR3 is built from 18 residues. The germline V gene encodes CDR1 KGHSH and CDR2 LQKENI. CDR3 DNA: TGTGCCAGCTCACCTGCCGGGACAGGAGAACCAACTAATGAAAAACTGTTTTTT. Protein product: CASSPAGTGEPTNEKLFF.

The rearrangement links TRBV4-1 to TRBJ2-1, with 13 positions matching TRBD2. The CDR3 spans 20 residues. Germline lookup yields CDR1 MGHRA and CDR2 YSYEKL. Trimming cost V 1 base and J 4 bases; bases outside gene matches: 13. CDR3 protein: CASSQGSGVTSGRVYNEQFF. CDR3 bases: TGCGCCAGCAGCCAAGGATCAGGGGTTACTAGCGGGAGGGTTTACAATGAGCAGTTCTTC.

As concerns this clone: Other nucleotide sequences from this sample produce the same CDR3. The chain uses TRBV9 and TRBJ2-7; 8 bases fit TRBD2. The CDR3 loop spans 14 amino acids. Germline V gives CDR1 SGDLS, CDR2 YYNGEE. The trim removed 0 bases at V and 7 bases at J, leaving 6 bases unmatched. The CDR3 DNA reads TGTGCCAGCAGCGTAGCGGGAGGGCCGTATGAGCAGTACTTC. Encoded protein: CASSVAGGPYEQYF.

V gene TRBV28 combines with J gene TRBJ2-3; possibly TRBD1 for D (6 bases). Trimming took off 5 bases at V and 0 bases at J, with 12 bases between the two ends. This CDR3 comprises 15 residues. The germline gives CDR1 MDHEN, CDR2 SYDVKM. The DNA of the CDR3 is TGTGCCAGCAGTCGGGACAAGCCTAGCACAGATACGCAGTATTTT. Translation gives CASSRDKPSTDTQYF. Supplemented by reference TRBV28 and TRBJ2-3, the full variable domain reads DVKVTQSSRYLVKRTGEKVFLECVQDMDHENMFWYRQDPGLGLRLIYFSYDVKMKEKGDIPEGYSVSREKKERFSLILESASTNQTSMYLCASSRDKPSTDTQYFGPGTRLTVL.

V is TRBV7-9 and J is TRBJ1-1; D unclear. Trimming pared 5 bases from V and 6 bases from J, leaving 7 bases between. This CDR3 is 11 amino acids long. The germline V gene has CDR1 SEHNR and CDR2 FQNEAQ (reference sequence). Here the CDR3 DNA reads TGTGCCAGCAGCCCCAGTGCTGAAGCTTTCTTT. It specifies CASSPSAEAFF.

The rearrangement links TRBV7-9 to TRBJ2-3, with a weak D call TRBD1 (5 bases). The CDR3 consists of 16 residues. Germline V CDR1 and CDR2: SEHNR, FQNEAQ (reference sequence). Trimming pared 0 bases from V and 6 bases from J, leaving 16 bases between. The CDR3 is CASSLALQTVADTQYF. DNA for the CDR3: TGTGCCAGCAGCTTAGCCCTACAGACAGTCGCGGATACGCAGTATTTT.

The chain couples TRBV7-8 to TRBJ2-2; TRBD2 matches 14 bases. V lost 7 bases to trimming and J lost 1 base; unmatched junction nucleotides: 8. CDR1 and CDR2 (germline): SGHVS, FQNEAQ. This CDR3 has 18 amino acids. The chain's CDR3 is CASTIVGTSGRNTGELFF. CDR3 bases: TGTGCCAGCACGATAGTCGGGACTAGCGGGAGGAACACCGGGGAGCTGTTTTTT.

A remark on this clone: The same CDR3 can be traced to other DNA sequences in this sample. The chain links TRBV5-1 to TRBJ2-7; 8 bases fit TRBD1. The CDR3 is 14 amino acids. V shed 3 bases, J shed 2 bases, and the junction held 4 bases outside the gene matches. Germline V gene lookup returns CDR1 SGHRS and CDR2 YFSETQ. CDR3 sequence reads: CASSSGTGTYEQYF. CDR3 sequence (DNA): TGCGCCAGCAGCTCTGGGACAGGCACCTACGAGCAGTACTTC.

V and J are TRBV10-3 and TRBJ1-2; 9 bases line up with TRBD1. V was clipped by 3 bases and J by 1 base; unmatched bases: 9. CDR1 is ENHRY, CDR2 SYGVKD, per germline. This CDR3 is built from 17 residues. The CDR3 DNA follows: TGTGCCATCAGTGACCCTCCGGGACAGGGTTATAACTATGGCTACACCTTC. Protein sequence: CAISDPPGQGYNYGYTF.

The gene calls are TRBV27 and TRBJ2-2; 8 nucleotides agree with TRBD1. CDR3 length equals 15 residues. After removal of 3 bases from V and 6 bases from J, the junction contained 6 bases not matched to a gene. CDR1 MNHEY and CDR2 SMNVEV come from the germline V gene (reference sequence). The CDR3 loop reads CASSFWTGKAGELFF. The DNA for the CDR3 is TGTGCCAGCAGTTTCTGGACAGGGAAGGCCGGGGAGCTGTTTTTT.